This passage covers 20 T cell receptor beta chains from one sample sequenced in a study of CD8+ T cells in alopecia areata (dated by TCRdb to between 2018 and 2020). For a handful of biomarker-study patients, CD4+ cells were further sorted into CD25+CD127- cells. Library preparation used the immunoSEQ multiplex PCR assay. To provide template for TCR sequencing, every sample had RNA extracted and reverse transcribed into cDNA. TCRdb's version of the immuneACCESS table is confined to in-frame rearrangements and falls short of the full clone set. An unresolved V gene accounts for under half of the shortfall where checked; the remainder is of unknown origin. The sample table shows around 14,000 clones, and approximately 53% are seen once. Approximately 3.6% of the sample is held by the ten biggest clonotypes. Sequencing was performed on CD4+ Tregs sorted from blood. Source of these receptors: a human donor with alopecia areata.

The rearrangement joins TRBV5-1 to TRBJ1-5, with D perhaps matching TRBD1 (6 bases). With 5 bases removed from V and 0 bases from J, the gap between germline ends came to 9 bases. This CDR3 is built from 14 residues. Germline loops: CDR1 SGHRS, CDR2 YFSETQ. CDR3 protein: CASRLDSSNQPQHF. The CDR3 bases are TGCGCCAGCAGGCTGGACAGTAGCAATCAGCCCCAGCATTTT.

Only a few counts were recorded for this clone. The chain joins TRBV5-1 to TRBJ2-1; D is unresolved. The CDR3 spans 14 residues. V lost 1 base to trimming and J lost 8 bases, with 13 bases between them. The germline CDR1 and CDR2 sequences are SGHRS and YFSETQ. The CDR3 loop reads CASSLFRPVDEQFF. CDR3 nucleotides: TGCGCCAGCAGCTTGTTTCGTCCGGTCGATGAGCAGTTCTTC. Filled out from reference TRBV5-1 and TRBJ2-1, the complete variable domain reads KAGVTQTPRYLIKTRGQQVTLSCSPISGHRSVSWYQQTPGQGLQFLFEYFSETQRNKGNFPGRFSGRQFSNSRSEMNVSTLELGDSALYLCASSLFRPVDEQFFGPGTRLTVL.

This clone was found a few times. This chain connects TRBV7-2 to TRBJ2-1, with TRBD2 identical over 11 bases. V was pared by 1 base and J by 7 bases, with 9 bases of the junction left unmatched. There are 17 residues in the CDR3. Germline V gene lookup returns CDR1 SGHTA and CDR2 FQGNSA. CDR3 nucleotide sequence: TGTGCCAGCAGCTTAGTTAGTTGGACTAGCGGGTTGAATGAGCAGTTCTTC. Its translation: CASSLVSWTSGLNEQFF.

The CDR3 loop reads CASSYLAGRTGELFF. The DNA for the CDR3 is TGCGCCAGCAGCTATCTAGCGGGACGGACCGGGGAGCTGTTTTTT. The V gene is TRBV5-1, the J gene TRBJ2-2; 9 bases agree with TRBD2. V lost 3 bases and J lost 5; bases outside the gene matches: 5. This CDR3 is built from 15 residues. Germline V gives CDR1 SGHRS, CDR2 YFSETQ.

This clone was counted a single time. The rearrangement uses TRBV27 and TRBJ2-1; TRBD1 agrees at 7 bases. This CDR3 spans 16 amino acids. Per germline, CDR1 MNHEY and CDR2 SMNVEV (reference sequence). The trim removed 5 bases at V and 8 bases at J, leaving 15 bases unmatched. CDR3 sequence: CASSPTTGLVIHEQFF. CDR3 DNA: TGTGCCAGCAGTCCTACGACAGGGCTAGTGATCCATGAGCAGTTCTTC.

The genes are TRBV18 and TRBJ2-1; 13 nucleotides match TRBD2. This CDR3 has 15 residues. From germline, CDR1 is KGHSH and CDR2 LQKENI. J lost 8 bases, V lost 5 bases, and 6 bases had no gene match. The CDR3 loop is CASSLLAGGMDEQFF. The DNA for the CDR3 is TGTGCCAGCTCATTACTAGCGGGAGGGATGGATGAGCAGTTCTTC.

The genes are TRBV2 and TRBJ2-1; TRBD1 matches 9 bases. CDR1 and CDR2 (germline): SNHLY, FYNNEI. This CDR3 region has 14 residues. The ends lost 4 bases at V and 4 bases at J; junction bases unmatched: 2. The CDR3 sequence: CASSVQGAYNEQFF. CDR3 DNA sequence: TGTGCCAGCAGTGTACAGGGGGCTTACAATGAGCAGTTCTTC.

The V gene is TRBV7-2, the J gene TRBJ2-4; 12 bases agree with TRBD2. Germline V CDR1 and CDR2: SGHTA, FQGNSA. The length of the CDR3 is 17 residues. The junction had 7 bases not matched to a gene; V was cut back by 1 base and J by 6 bases. The CDR3, as DNA: TGTGCCAGCAGCTTAGATAGGTCACTAGCGGGGGGAAACATTCAGTACTTC. Amino acid sequence: CASSLDRSLAGGNIQYF. Based on the CDR3 plus reference TRBV7-2 and TRBJ2-4, the full variable domain is GAGVSQSPSNKVTEKGKDVELRCDPISGHTALYWYRQSLGQGLEFLIYFQGNSAPDKSGLPSDRFSAERTGGSVSTLTIQRTQQEDSAVYLCASSLDRSLAGGNIQYFGAGTRLSVL.

The chain joins TRBV4-1 to TRBJ2-7; no reliable D call. Per germline, CDR1 MGHRA and CDR2 YSYEKL. Trimming removed 5 bases at V and 4 bases at J, with 12 bases between. CDR3 length equals 13 residues. CDR3 nucleotide sequence: TGCGCCAGCAGCTTCAGTACTTGGTACGAGCAGTACTTC. It specifies CASSFSTWYEQYF.

This clone was observed a few times. Compared with germline, one end of the junction differs, possibly owing to a read error. The chain uses TRBV6-1 and TRBJ2-7; TRBD1 or TRBD2 may be the D gene (9 bases each). Germline V CDR1 and CDR2: MNHNS, SASEGT. The CDR3 length is 15 residues. The CDR3 nucleotides are TGTGCCAGCACGGACAGGGGTAAAGATAGCGGGAGTGGGACCTTC. It encodes CASTDRGKDSGSGTF.

The chain has TRBV6-1 and TRBJ2-2, with D perhaps matching TRBD1 (6 bases). The CDR3 is 15 residues long. V was cut by 1 base and J by 4 bases, with 10 bases left in between. Per the germline V gene, CDR1 is MNHNS and CDR2 is SASEGT. The DNA for the CDR3 is TGTGCCAGCAGTGAAGTGGGGGCGGGCACCGGGGAGCTGTTTTTT. Protein product: CASSEVGAGTGELFF.

V gene TRBV2 combines with J gene TRBJ2-1, with TRBD2 matching over 8 bases. Germline V gene lookup returns CDR1 SNHLY and CDR2 FYNNEI. The CDR3 sequence is 12 residues long. With V trimmed by 8 bases and J by 6 bases, 3 bases remained unmatched. The CDR3 sequence is CASHRGGNEQFF. CDR3 DNA sequence: TGTGCCAGCCACCGGGGGGGCAATGAGCAGTTCTTC.

V usage is TRBV5-1 and J usage is TRBJ2-7, with 8 bases identical to TRBD1. CDR1 is SGHRS, CDR2 YFSETQ, per germline. This CDR3 spans 15 amino acids. V lost 5 bases, J lost 4 bases, and 11 bases stayed unmatched. The CDR3, as DNA: TGCGCCAGCAGGCCTCCCCAGGGGGCGAAGTACGAGCAGTACTTC. This sequence encodes CASRPPQGAKYEQYF.

This rearrangement joins TRBV28 to TRBJ2-6, with 12 bases aligning to TRBD1. Germline CDR1 and CDR2: MDHEN and SYDVKM. This CDR3 is built from 18 residues. V lost 2 bases to trimming and J lost 3 bases; unmatched junction nucleotides: 5. CDR3: CASSLPGQGAGGANVLTF. CDR3 DNA sequence: TGTGCCAGCAGTTTACCGGGACAGGGGGCTGGTGGGGCCAACGTCCTGACTTTC.

The rearrangement uses TRBV5-1 and TRBJ2-2; no clear D gene. The V and J ends lost 0 bases and 7 bases respectively, with 7 bases between them. Looked up from germline, CDR1 is SGHRS and CDR2 is YFSETQ. This CDR3 spans 13 amino acids. CDR3 nucleotide sequence: TGCGCCAGCAGCTTGGTACTTGACGGGGAGCTGTTTTTT. The encoded protein is CASSLVLDGELFF.

The V call is TRBV6-1, the J call TRBJ2-5; tentative D call: TRBD2 (6 bases). Trimming removed 5 bases at V and 7 bases at J, with 20 bases between. This CDR3 contains 15 residues. Germline CDR1 MNHNS, CDR2 SASEGT. The CDR3 DNA reads TGTGCCAGCAGTCTGCAGGCGGGGACCTCTTTGACCCAGTACTTC. Its protein is CASSLQAGTSLTQYF.

The chain has TRBV5-1 and TRBJ2-1; perhaps D is TRBD1 or TRBD2 (5 bases each). V gave up 2 bases and J gave up 6 bases, with 12 bases separating them. The CDR3 loop spans 14 amino acids. Germline CDR1 is SGHRS and CDR2 is YFSETQ. The CDR3 DNA reads as TGCGCCAGCAGCTTAGGGACCTCAATCAATGAGCAGTTCTTC. Encoded protein: CASSLGTSINEQFF.

The chain has TRBV5-6 and TRBJ2-5; D call uncertain. This CDR3 comprises 14 residues. Trimming removed 4 bases at V and 5 bases at J, with 15 bases between. Germline assignment: CDR1 SGHDT and CDR2 YYEEEE. CDR3 in DNA: TGTGCCAGCAGCCCTCTATGGGCAGTGGAGACCCAGTACTTC. As protein: CASSPLWAVETQYF.

Details on this clone: Its ends do not fully match the called genes, so a read error is possible. The chain links TRBV7-7 to TRBJ1-5; D call uncertain. The CDR3 contains 17 residues. CDR1 and CDR2 (germline): SSHAT, FNYEAQ (reference sequence). CDR3 DNA sequence: TGTGCTAGCAGCTGCAACGTCGAGTCTCATGGCAATCAGCCCCAGCATTTT. The encoded protein is CASSCNVESHGNQPQHF.

V usage is TRBV28 and J usage is TRBJ1-2, with D hard to call. Trimming took off 6 bases at V and 5 bases at J, with 19 bases between the two ends. Germline values: CDR1 MDHEN, CDR2 SYDVKM. The CDR3 covers 15 residues. The CDR3 region is CASSELDREKYGYTF. The CDR3 DNA is TGTGCCAGCAGCGAATTGGACCGTGAAAAGTATGGCTACACCTTC.